A selection of T cell receptor beta chains follows, all from one sample in a study of T cell repertoires in cytomegalovirus infection. TCRdb processed the reads anew with MiXCR; each CDR3 protein has one entry. The sample lists around 740,000 distinct CDR3 sequences, about 40% occurring once. Source material: PBMCs. These receptors all stem from a human donor in good health (CMV status not recorded). Some clones in this sample may be carry-over from other donors' samples. CDR3s include the opening cysteine and the closing phenylalanine or tryptophan. D genes are given only for firm matches. Clone sizes are given selectively: once, few, many, or a class where the clone is expanded.

cdr3_length: 13; v_call: TRBV28; clone_size: NA; d_call: NA; j_call: TRBJ2-5; cdr3_nt: TGTGCCAGCAGTTTAGCTAGCCTGGAGACCCAGTACTTC; cdr3_aa: CASSLASLETQYF
cdr3_length: 15; v_call: TRBV19; clone_size: NA; d_call: NA; j_call: TRBJ1-5; cdr3_nt: TGTGCCAGCACGCACAGGGTGGGGGGCAATCAGCCCCAGCATTTT; cdr3_aa: CASTHRVGGNQPQHF
cdr3_length: 13; v_call: TRBV7-3; clone_size: many; d_call: TRBD1; j_call: TRBJ1-2; cdr3_nt: TGTGCCAGCAGCTCGGGACAGGGGATGCGCTACACCTTC; cdr3_aa: CASSSGQGMRYTF
cdr3_length: 15; v_call: TRBV19; clone_size: NA; d_call: NA; j_call: TRBJ1-4; cdr3_nt: TGTGCCAGTAGTGGCTTCGGGGATAATAATGAAAAACTGTTTTTT; cdr3_aa: CASSGFGDNNEKLFF
cdr3_length: 13; v_call: TRBV28; clone_size: NA; d_call: NA; j_call: TRBJ2-7; cdr3_nt: TGTGCCAGCAGTTCATCAGACAGCTGTGAGCAGTACTTC; cdr3_aa: CASSSSDSCEQYF
cdr3_length: 18; v_call: TRBV24-1; clone_size: NA; d_call: NA; j_call: TRBJ1-5; cdr3_nt: TGTGCCACCAGTGATTTTGGGATACAGGCTGGGGTTAATCAGCCCCAGCATTTT; cdr3_aa: CATSDFGIQAGVNQPQHF
cdr3_length: 14; v_call: TRBV6-6; clone_size: few; d_call: TRBD1; j_call: TRBJ1-2; cdr3_nt: TGTGCCAGCAGTTACTATGAGACAGGGAGTGGCTACACCTTC; cdr3_aa: CASSYYETGSGYTF
cdr3_length: 15; v_call: TRBV12-3/TRBV12-4; clone_size: few; d_call: NA; j_call: TRBJ2-2; cdr3_nt: TGTGCCAGCAGCCACAGAGACAAGAACACCGGGGAGCTGTTTTTT; cdr3_aa: CASSHRDKNTGELFF
cdr3_length: 13; v_call: TRBV27; clone_size: few; d_call: NA; j_call: TRBJ1-4; cdr3_nt: TGTGCCAGCAGTTTAGTGGGAAATGAAAAACTGTTTTTT; cdr3_aa: CASSLVGNEKLFF
cdr3_length: 16; v_call: TRBV7-2; clone_size: NA; d_call: TRBD2; j_call: TRBJ2-1; cdr3_nt: TGTGCCAGCAGCAGCGGACTAGCGGTGGACCGCGATGAGCAGTTCTTC; cdr3_aa: CASSSGLAVDRDEQFF
cdr3_length: 18; v_call: TRBV7-2; clone_size: many; d_call: TRBD2; j_call: TRBJ2-7; cdr3_nt: TGTGCCAGCAGCTTAGCAGGCGGGAGCCCCTCGAGCTCCTACGAGCAGTACTTC; cdr3_aa: CASSLAGGSPSSSYEQYF
cdr3_length: 13; v_call: TRBV7-9; clone_size: NA; d_call: NA; j_call: TRBJ1-1; cdr3_nt: TGTGCCAGCAGCTTAGCCAACGGGGCTGAAGCTTTCTTT; cdr3_aa: CASSLANGAEAFF
cdr3_length: 15; v_call: TRBV7-2; clone_size: many; d_call: NA; j_call: TRBJ1-2; cdr3_nt: TGTGCCAGCAGCTTAGGTCAGGGGCGGGGCTATGGCTACACCTTC; cdr3_aa: CASSLGQGRGYGYTF
cdr3_length: 17; v_call: TRBV7-8; clone_size: NA; d_call: NA; j_call: TRBJ2-7; cdr3_nt: TGTGCCAGCAGCTTAGAGTTTGCGCGGATTGGGGACATCGAGCAGTACTTC; cdr3_aa: CASSLEFARIGDIEQYF
cdr3_length: 17; v_call: TRBV5-4; clone_size: NA; d_call: NA; j_call: TRBJ1-1; cdr3_nt: TGTGCCAGCAGCATTGGACAGAACTACCTTCGGGACACTGAAGCTTTCTTT; cdr3_aa: CASSIGQNYLRDTEAFF
cdr3_length: 16; v_call: TRBV19; clone_size: few; d_call: TRBD1; j_call: TRBJ2-1; cdr3_nt: TGTGCCAGTAGCGGACAGGGGGCCCAAAACTACAATGAGCAGTTCTTC; cdr3_aa: CASSGQGAQNYNEQFF
cdr3_length: 18; v_call: TRBV4-1; clone_size: NA; d_call: NA; j_call: TRBJ2-2; cdr3_nt: TGCGCCAGCAGCCAAGAATCCGGGACAAAACGGTCACCCGGGGAGCTGTTTTTT; cdr3_aa: CASSQESGTKRSPGELFF
cdr3_length: 13; v_call: TRBV5-6; clone_size: NA; d_call: NA; j_call: TRBJ2-7; cdr3_nt: TGTGCCAGCAGCGTTGGACTGGTGGACGGGCAGTACTTC; cdr3_aa: CASSVGLVDGQYF
cdr3_length: 10; v_call: TRBV29-1; clone_size: few; d_call: NA; j_call: TRBJ1-1; cdr3_nt: TGCAGCGTTGACGGGGTTGAAGCTTTCTTT; cdr3_aa: CSVDGVEAFF
cdr3_length: 13; v_call: TRBV20-1; clone_size: many; d_call: TRBD1; j_call: TRBJ2-1; cdr3_nt: TGCAGTGGAGCGGGACAGGGCTACAATGAGCAGTTCTTC; cdr3_aa: CSGAGQGYNEQFF
cdr3_length: 14; v_call: TRBV27; clone_size: NA; d_call: NA; j_call: TRBJ1-3; cdr3_nt: TGTGCCAGCTCCAAAAGTGAGTTTGGAAACACCATATATTTT; cdr3_aa: CASSKSEFGNTIYF
cdr3_length: 12; v_call: TRBV6-8; clone_size: once; d_call: TRBD1; j_call: TRBJ2-7; cdr3_nt: TGTGCCAGCCGGTGGGGACAGGGCGAGCAGTACTTC; cdr3_aa: CASRWGQGEQYF
cdr3_length: 14; v_call: TRBV12-3/TRBV12-4; clone_size: NA; d_call: TRBD1; j_call: TRBJ1-5; cdr3_nt: TGTGCCGGAATGACAGGGGTTAGCAATCAGCCCCAGCATTTT; cdr3_aa: CAGMTGVSNQPQHF
cdr3_length: 16; v_call: TRBV28; clone_size: NA; d_call: TRBD1; j_call: TRBJ2-2; cdr3_nt: TGTGCCAGCAGTTTAACGGGACAGGGGAACACCGGGGAGCTGTTTTTT; cdr3_aa: CASSLTGQGNTGELFF
cdr3_length: 12; v_call: TRBV20-1; clone_size: NA; d_call: NA; j_call: TRBJ2-7; cdr3_nt: TGCAGTGCAACGACTCTTTCCCCCGAGCAGTACTTC; cdr3_aa: CSATTLSPEQYF
cdr3_length: 16; v_call: TRBV9; clone_size: once; d_call: NA; j_call: TRBJ2-3; cdr3_nt: TGTGCCAGCAGCGTAGTCGTGACAGTAAGCACAGATACGCAGTATTTT; cdr3_aa: CASSVVVTVSTDTQYF
cdr3_length: 11; v_call: TRBV30; clone_size: NA; d_call: TRBD1; j_call: TRBJ1-2; cdr3_nt: TGTGCCTGGGCAGGGGGCTACGGCTACACCTTC; cdr3_aa: CAWAGGYGYTF
cdr3_length: 14; v_call: TRBV6-5; clone_size: few; d_call: TRBD1; j_call: TRBJ2-3; cdr3_nt: TGTGCCAGCAGAAGGACAGGGAACACAGATACGCAGTATTTT; cdr3_aa: CASRRTGNTDTQYF
cdr3_length: 15; v_call: TRBV20-1; clone_size: NA; d_call: TRBD2; j_call: TRBJ2-5; cdr3_nt: TGCAGTGCTAAAGGGACTAGCGGGAGCCAAGAGACCCAGTACTTC; cdr3_aa: CSAKGTSGSQETQYF
cdr3_length: 15; v_call: TRBV20-1; clone_size: NA; d_call: NA; j_call: TRBJ1-6; cdr3_nt: TGCAGTGCTATACAATTGTGGGGTCGGGGTTCACCCCTCCACTTT; cdr3_aa: CSAIQLWGRGSPLHF
cdr3_length: 14; v_call: TRBV7-8; clone_size: many; d_call: NA; j_call: TRBJ2-1; cdr3_nt: TGTGCCAGCAGGCCGGGAGATGTGAGGAGTGAGCAGTTCTTC; cdr3_aa: CASRPGDVRSEQFF
cdr3_length: 14; v_call: TRBV7-8; clone_size: many; d_call: NA; j_call: TRBJ1-1; cdr3_nt: TGTGCCAGCAGCCACGGGGGTATGAACACTGAAGCTTTCTTT; cdr3_aa: CASSHGGMNTEAFF
cdr3_length: 16; v_call: TRBV28; clone_size: few; d_call: NA; j_call: TRBJ1-1; cdr3_nt: TGTGCCAGCAGTTCCCGTCCCCGTCTCTTGGCGGCTGAAGCTTTCTTT; cdr3_aa: CASSSRPRLLAAEAFF
cdr3_length: 14; v_call: TRBV7-2; clone_size: few; d_call: NA; j_call: TRBJ2-5; cdr3_nt: TGTGCCAGCAGCCGTGGGTCGTACCAAGAGACCCAGTACTTC; cdr3_aa: CASSRGSYQETQYF
cdr3_length: 13; v_call: TRBV28; clone_size: few; d_call: NA; j_call: TRBJ1-2; cdr3_nt: TGTGCCAGCAGTTCGCCCGGGACACACGGCTACACCTTC; cdr3_aa: CASSSPGTHGYTF
cdr3_length: 13; v_call: TRBV19; clone_size: few; d_call: TRBD2; j_call: TRBJ2-1; cdr3_nt: TGTGCCAGTAGTATGTCTAGCGGGCATGAGCAGTTCTTC; cdr3_aa: CASSMSSGHEQFF
cdr3_length: 14; v_call: TRBV19; clone_size: many; d_call: NA; j_call: TRBJ1-5; cdr3_nt: TGTGCCAGTAGTATAGACAGGGGCAATCAGCCCCAGCATTTT; cdr3_aa: CASSIDRGNQPQHF
cdr3_length: 15; v_call: TRBV29-1; clone_size: NA; d_call: NA; j_call: TRBJ1-6; cdr3_nt: TGCAGCGTCCGGACAGAGAGCTCCTATAATTCACCCCTCCACTTT; cdr3_aa: CSVRTESSYNSPLHF
cdr3_length: 12; v_call: TRBV19; clone_size: few; d_call: NA; j_call: TRBJ2-1; cdr3_nt: TGTGCCAGTAGTATAGCACGAGGAGAGCAGTTCTTC; cdr3_aa: CASSIARGEQFF
cdr3_length: 17; v_call: TRBV19; clone_size: NA; d_call: TRBD1; j_call: TRBJ1-5; cdr3_nt: TGTGCCAGTAGTGAATGGGACAGACGAATTAGCAATCAGCCCCAGCATTTT; cdr3_aa: CASSEWDRRISNQPQHF
cdr3_length: 15; v_call: TRBV24-1; clone_size: NA; d_call: NA; j_call: TRBJ1-5; cdr3_nt: TGTGCCACCAGTGATCGGAACGTAGGCAATCAGCCCCAGCATTTT; cdr3_aa: CATSDRNVGNQPQHF
cdr3_length: 14; v_call: TRBV7-8; clone_size: few; d_call: NA; j_call: TRBJ1-1; cdr3_nt: TGTGCCAGCAGCTTAGAAGCGGGTTCGACTGAAGCTTTCTTT; cdr3_aa: CASSLEAGSTEAFF
cdr3_length: 17; v_call: TRBV7-8; clone_size: NA; d_call: TRBD1; j_call: TRBJ2-6; cdr3_nt: TGTGCCAGCAGCTGGGACCGGGACAGGGCTGGGGCCAACGTCCTGACTTTC; cdr3_aa: CASSWDRDRAGANVLTF
cdr3_length: 15; v_call: TRBV7-4; clone_size: NA; d_call: NA; j_call: TRBJ2-7; cdr3_nt: TGTGCCAGCAGCCACCCGGCGCAAAGCTCCTACGAGCAGTACTTC; cdr3_aa: CASSHPAQSSYEQYF
cdr3_length: 12; v_call: TRBV5-6; clone_size: many; d_call: NA; j_call: TRBJ2-7; cdr3_nt: TGTGCCAGCAGCTTGCGTCGAGGGGAGCAGTACTTC; cdr3_aa: CASSLRRGEQYF
cdr3_length: 14; v_call: TRBV20-1; clone_size: few; d_call: NA; j_call: TRBJ2-7; cdr3_nt: TGCAGTGCTAACGGAATAATCAGTGGGGGTGAGCAGTACTTC; cdr3_aa: CSANGIISGGEQYF
cdr3_length: 18; v_call: TRBV20-1; clone_size: NA; d_call: TRBD2; j_call: TRBJ2-1; cdr3_nt: TGCAGTACCCCGACCGGGACTAGCGGGTTGAGCTCCTACAATGAGCAGTTCTTC; cdr3_aa: CSTPTGTSGLSSYNEQFF
cdr3_length: 13; v_call: TRBV7-9; clone_size: few; d_call: NA; j_call: TRBJ2-7; cdr3_nt: TGTGCCAGCAGCTTAGCGGTCGGCTACGAGCAGTACTTC; cdr3_aa: CASSLAVGYEQYF
cdr3_length: 16; v_call: TRBV7-2; clone_size: many; d_call: TRBD2; j_call: TRBJ2-3; cdr3_nt: TGTGCCAGCAGCTTATTCGGCGGGGGGGCCAAAGATACGCAGTATTTT; cdr3_aa: CASSLFGGGAKDTQYF
cdr3_length: 18; v_call: TRBV27; clone_size: few; d_call: TRBD1; j_call: TRBJ1-6; cdr3_nt: TGTGCCAGCAGCCCGGTCTCCGATCCGGGACAGGGGTATTCACCCCTCCACTTT; cdr3_aa: CASSPVSDPGQGYSPLHF
cdr3_length: 14; v_call: TRBV7-8; clone_size: few; d_call: NA; j_call: TRBJ1-6; cdr3_nt: TGTGCCAGCAGCTTCGGACCTGACAATTCACCCCTCCACTTT; cdr3_aa: CASSFGPDNSPLHF
cdr3_length: 14; v_call: TRBV2; clone_size: few; d_call: NA; j_call: TRBJ1-2; cdr3_nt: TGTGCCAGCAGTGAGGAAGGGGAGGTCCATGGCTACACCTTC; cdr3_aa: CASSEEGEVHGYTF
cdr3_length: 16; v_call: TRBV7-8; clone_size: NA; d_call: NA; j_call: TRBJ1-2; cdr3_nt: TGTGCCAGCAGCTTAGCTATCACACCCGCTATCTATGGCTACACCTTC; cdr3_aa: CASSLAITPAIYGYTF
cdr3_length: 15; v_call: TRBV12-3/TRBV12-4; clone_size: many; d_call: TRBD2; j_call: TRBJ2-3; cdr3_nt: TGTGCCAGCAGTTTATTCGCGGGAGGGACAGATACGCAGTATTTT; cdr3_aa: CASSLFAGGTDTQYF